This TCR beta chain was observed in a study of CD8 T cells in Susac syndrome. In the study overall: The Susac syndrome patients that were sequenced included roughly six with active disease and 8 or 9 in remission.

V was shortened by 6 bases and J by 6 bases, with 9 bases between the two germline ends. From germline, CDR1 is MNHNY and CDR2 SVGAGI (reference sequence). The CDR3 sequence is 12 residues long. CD8+ and CD4+ T cells from blood underwent TCR beta sequencing, which was carried out in a high-throughput format. The CD8+ and CD4+ T cells were negatively isolated, with the TEMRA cells enriched by FACS. RNA amounts of 0.5 to 1 ug underwent reverse transcription with random hexamers. TCRdb re-derived calls from the immunoSEQ multiplex PCR reads in MiXCR, one entry per CDR3 protein. The sample has about 83,000 distinct CDR3 sequences; approximately 96% are singletons.

This receptor was taken from a human donor with Susac syndrome. Sequenced input: CD8+ T cells from PBMCs. The chain uses TRBV6-6 and TRBJ2-4, with D possibly being TRBD2 (6 bases). The CDR3 sequence: CASSPGGNIQYF. The CDR3 nucleotides are TGTGCCAGCAGCCCCGGGGGAAACATTCAGTACTTC.